Shown below are 7 T cell receptor beta chains from a single sample sequenced in a study of shared clonotypes between healthy human individuals. CD45RO-negative, CCR7-positively selected cells formed the naive CD8 fraction, excluding terminally differentiated effector memory CD45RA+ cells. Produced via immunoSEQ multiplex PCR; TCRdb's table is partial and in-frame only. Of roughly 1,800,000 clones in the sample, approximately 95% were seen once. Sequencing was performed on naive CD8+ T cells sorted from blood. These receptors were collected from a man between 18 and 35 years old in good health.

CDR3 in amino acids: CASSRGTLSATNEKLFF. For the CDR3, the DNA is TGTGCCAGCAGCCGAGGGACACTCAGCGCAACTAATGAAAAACTGTTTTTT. The chain has TRBV14 and TRBJ1-4; D perhaps matches TRBD1 (6 bases). Germline V gives CDR1 SGHDN, CDR2 FVKESK. CDR3 length: 17 amino acids. Trimming pared 4 bases from V and 0 bases from J, leaving 15 bases between.

This rearrangement joins TRBV4-1 to TRBJ1-4; 10 bases map to TRBD1. Trimming cost V 1 base and J 6 bases; bases outside gene matches: 2. There are 15 residues in the CDR3. Germline V gene lookup returns CDR1 MGHRA and CDR2 YSYEKL. The CDR3 here is CASSQGQGAYEKLFF. The CDR3 DNA reads as TGCGCCAGCAGCCAAGGACAGGGGGCGTATGAAAAACTGTTTTTT.

V is TRBV4-1 and J is TRBJ2-5; tentatively, D is TRBD1 or TRBD2 (5 bases each). Germline CDR1 MGHRA, CDR2 YSYEKL. V lost 3 bases and J lost 0, with 11 bases in between. The CDR3 length is 15 residues. For the CDR3, the DNA is TGCGCCAGCAGCCAGGTCGGGACGGACCAAGAGACCCAGTACTTC. Its protein product is CASSQVGTDQETQYF.

This chain joins TRBV9 and TRBJ1-6; the D is unclear. This CDR3 is 15 amino acids long. The germline V gene has CDR1 SGDLS and CDR2 YYNGEE. Trimming stripped 2 bases from V and 8 bases from J, with 14 bases between. CDR3 loop: CASSVMAFGDSPLHF. CDR3 nucleotides: TGTGCCAGCAGCGTCATGGCCTTTGGCGATTCACCCCTCCACTTT.

The chain couples TRBV7-9 to TRBJ1-1, with D maybe TRBD1 (5 bases). There are 15 residues in the CDR3. V was trimmed by 2 bases and J by 2 bases, leaving 12 bases between them. From germline, CDR1 is SEHNR and CDR2 FQNEAQ (reference sequence). CDR3 sequence: CASSLQGALNTEAFF. In DNA, the CDR3 is TGTGCCAGCAGCTTACAGGGAGCTCTAAACACTGAAGCTTTCTTT.

The chain is built from TRBV5-1 and TRBJ2-3, with a possible D match to TRBD2 (6 bases). Germline CDR1 SGHRS, CDR2 YFSETQ. This CDR3 contains 16 residues. V was trimmed by 2 bases and J by 2 bases, leaving 15 bases between them. CDR3 sequence reads: CASSLIGGRNTDTQYF. The CDR3 DNA reads TGCGCCAGCAGCTTAATTGGAGGGAGAAACACAGATACGCAGTATTTT.

The chain couples TRBV6-5 to TRBJ1-2, with D maybe TRBD1 (6 bases). The CDR3 extends over 15 amino acids. Germline V lookup: CDR1 MNHEY, CDR2 SVGAGI. Trimming cost V 0 bases and J 5 bases, with 13 bases left between them. The CDR3, as DNA: TGTGCCAGCAGTTACTCAAAGGGGGGGCTTTATGGCTACACCTTC. This gives the protein CASSYSKGGLYGYTF.